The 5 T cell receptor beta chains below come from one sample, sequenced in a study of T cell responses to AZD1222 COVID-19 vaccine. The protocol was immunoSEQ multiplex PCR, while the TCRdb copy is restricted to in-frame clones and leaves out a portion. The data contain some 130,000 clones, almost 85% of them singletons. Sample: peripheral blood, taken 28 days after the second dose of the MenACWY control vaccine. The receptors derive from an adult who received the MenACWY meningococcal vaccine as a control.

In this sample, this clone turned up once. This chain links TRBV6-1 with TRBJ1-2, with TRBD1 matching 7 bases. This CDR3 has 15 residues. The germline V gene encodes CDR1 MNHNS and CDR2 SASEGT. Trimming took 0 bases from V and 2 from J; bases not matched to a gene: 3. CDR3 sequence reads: CASSEAWTGNYGYTF. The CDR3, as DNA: TGTGCCAGCAGTGAAGCGTGGACAGGCAACTATGGCTACACCTTC.

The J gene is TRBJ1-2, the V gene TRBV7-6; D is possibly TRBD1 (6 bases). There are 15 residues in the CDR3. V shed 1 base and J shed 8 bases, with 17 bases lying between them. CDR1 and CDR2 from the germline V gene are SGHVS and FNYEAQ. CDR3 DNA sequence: TGTGCCAGCAGCTTAGGGGTACAGGGAATCGGCGGCTACACCTTC. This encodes CASSLGVQGIGGYTF.

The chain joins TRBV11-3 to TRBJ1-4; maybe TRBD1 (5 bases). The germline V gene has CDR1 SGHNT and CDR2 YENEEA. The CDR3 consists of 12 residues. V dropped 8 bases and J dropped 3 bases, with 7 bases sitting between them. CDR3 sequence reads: CASAGPNEKLFF. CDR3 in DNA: TGTGCCAGCGCGGGGCCTAATGAAAAACTGTTTTTT.

The CDR3 region is CSVEVAGTGELFF. CDR3 coding DNA: TGCAGCGTTGAAGTGGCGGGAACCGGGGAGCTGTTTTTT. The chain employs TRBV29-1 and TRBJ2-2; D is possibly TRBD2 (6 bases). Germline-derived CDR1 and CDR2 are SQVTM and ANQGSEA. The CDR3 contains 13 residues. The V end was cut by 1 base, the J end by 5 bases, with 8 bases between.

This chain's CDR3 is CASSLPNPGGYTF. CDR3 DNA: TGTGCCAGCAGCCTACCGAACCCGGGTGGCTACACCTTC. This chain connects TRBV5-8 to TRBJ1-2; D is uncertain. Trimming took 4 bases from V and 7 from J, leaving 14 bases between them. The CDR3 has 13 amino acids. The germline CDR1 and CDR2 sequences are SGHTS and YDEGEE. Combining the CDR3 with reference TRBV5-8 and TRBJ1-2 gives the whole variable domain EAGVTQSPTHLIKTRGQQATLRCSPISGHTSVYWYQQALGLGLQFLLWYDEGEERNRGNFPPRFSGRQFPNYSSELNVNALELEDSALYLCASSLPNPGGYTFGSGTRLTVV.